A single sample gave rise to the 9 T cell receptor beta chains below, sequenced in a study of shared clonotypes between healthy human individuals. Terminally differentiated effector memory CD45RA+ cells were left out of the naive CD8 fraction, which was CD45RO-negative and positively selected for CCR7. Data came from immunoSEQ multiplex PCR; TCRdb stores just in-frame clones and leaves some out. The top ten hold 0.85% to 1.2% of the sample, which has around 2,000,000 clones, about 95% seen once. The specimen sequenced was naive CD8+ T cells sorted from blood. The source of these receptors is a young man in good health.

This chain connects TRBV7-8 to TRBJ2-2; 10 positions match TRBD2. This CDR3 spans 18 amino acids. The germline V gene encodes CDR1 SGHVS and CDR2 FQNEAQ. The trim removed 4 bases at V and 1 base at J, leaving 9 bases unmatched. As DNA, the CDR3 is TGTGCCAGCAGCTCTTCCGGGACTAGCGAACTGAACACCGGGGAGCTGTTTTTT. This translates into CASSSSGTSELNTGELFF.

The V gene is TRBV6-5, the J gene TRBJ2-2, with TRBD1 identical over 7 bases. The CDR3 consists of 13 residues. Trimming took 8 bases from V and 5 from J; bases not matched to a gene: 5. Germline V gene sequence: CDR1 MNHEY, CDR2 SVGAGI. Written as DNA, the CDR3 is TGTGCCAGCGCTTACAGGGGTACCGGGGAGCTGTTTTTT. Translating it yields CASAYRGTGELFF.

This rearrangement joins TRBV7-9 to TRBJ2-5, with 8 bases matching TRBD1. The CDR3 is 15 amino acids. Germline values: CDR1 SEHNR, CDR2 FQNEAQ (reference sequence). Trimming at V came to 0 bases and at J to 3 bases, leaving 3 bases not matched to a gene. The CDR3 DNA reads TGTGCCAGCAGCTTAGCACAGGGGGTGGAAGAGACCCAGTACTTC. It translates to CASSLAQGVEETQYF.

V gene TRBV5-4 combines with J gene TRBJ2-7; maybe TRBD1 (6 bases). V gave up 10 bases and J gave up 1 base, with 15 bases separating them. CDR3 length: 13 amino acids. Germline V gene lookup returns CDR1 SGHNT and CDR2 YYREEE (reference sequence). The CDR3 DNA sequence: TGTGCCGGATCCCAGGGGATATCCTACGAGCAGTACTTC. Residues: CAGSQGISYEQYF.

The gene calls are TRBV9 and TRBJ1-4; 9 bases are a match to TRBD1. The CDR3 contains 15 residues. Trimming removed 4 bases from V and 6 bases from J; junction bases left unmatched: 7. CDR1 is SGDLS, CDR2 YYNGEE, per germline. This CDR3 is CASSSGQGPDEKLFF. The CDR3 DNA reads as TGTGCCAGCAGCTCGGGACAGGGTCCGGATGAAAAACTGTTTTTT.

This chain uses TRBV13 with TRBJ2-7, with 9 nucleotides matching TRBD1. The CDR3 length is 15 residues. V shed 3 bases and J 5 bases; nucleotides not matched to a gene: 8. CDR1 is PRHDT, CDR2 FYEKMQ, per germline (reference sequence). CDR3 loop: CASSLSGQGGNEQYF. The CDR3 coding sequence is TGTGCCAGCAGCTTGTCGGGACAGGGAGGAAACGAGCAGTACTTC.

This clone was seen only once. The rearrangement links TRBV13 to TRBJ1-1, with D tentatively TRBD1 (6 bases). Germline CDR1 PRHDT, CDR2 FYEKMQ (reference sequence). The CDR3 has 15 amino acids. The V gene lost 4 bases and the J gene lost 3 bases, with 15 bases spanning the gap. The CDR3 reads CASSSQGPEDTEAFF. CDR3 nucleotide sequence: TGTGCCAGCAGCTCACAGGGTCCGGAGGACACTGAAGCTTTCTTT.

This clone was observed once. DNA of the CDR3: TGTGCCAGTAGTATAATGATAGCGGGTAACAATGAGCAGTTCTTC. It encodes CASSIMIAGNNEQFF. The chain recombines TRBV19 with TRBJ2-1; the match to TRBD2 covers 7 bases. J gave up 5 bases and V 2 bases, and 6 bases lay outside the gene matches. Germline assignment: CDR1 LNHDA and CDR2 SQIVND (reference sequence). This CDR3 has 15 residues.

This chain connects TRBV27 to TRBJ1-6; the match to TRBD1 covers 8 bases. Germline V gene data show CDR1 as MNHEY and CDR2 as SMNVEV (reference sequence). J was trimmed by 6 bases and V by 8 bases; bases with no gene match: 12. This CDR3 is 16 amino acids long. CDR3 DNA: TGTGCCAGCTCTCCCGACAGGGGATGGGGTAATTCACCCCTCCACTTT. Translation gives CASSPDRGWGNSPLHF.